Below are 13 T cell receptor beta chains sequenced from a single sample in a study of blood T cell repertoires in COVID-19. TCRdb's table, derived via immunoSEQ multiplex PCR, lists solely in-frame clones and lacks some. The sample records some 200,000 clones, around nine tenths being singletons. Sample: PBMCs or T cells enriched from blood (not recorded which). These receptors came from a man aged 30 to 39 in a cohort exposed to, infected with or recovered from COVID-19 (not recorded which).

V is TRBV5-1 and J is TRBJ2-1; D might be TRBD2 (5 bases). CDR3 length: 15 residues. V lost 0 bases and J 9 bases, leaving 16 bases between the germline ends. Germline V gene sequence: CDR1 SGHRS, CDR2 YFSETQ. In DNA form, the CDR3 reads TGCGCCAGCAGCTTGGTGTCGGGATCTCAAAGTGAGCAGTTCTTC. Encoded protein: CASSLVSGSQSEQFF.

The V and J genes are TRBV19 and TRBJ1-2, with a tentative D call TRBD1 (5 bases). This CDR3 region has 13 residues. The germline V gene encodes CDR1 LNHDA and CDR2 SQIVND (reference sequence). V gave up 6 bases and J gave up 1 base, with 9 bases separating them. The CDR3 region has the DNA TGTGCCAGTAGGGGACTGATTAACTATGGCTACACCTTC. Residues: CASRGLINYGYTF.

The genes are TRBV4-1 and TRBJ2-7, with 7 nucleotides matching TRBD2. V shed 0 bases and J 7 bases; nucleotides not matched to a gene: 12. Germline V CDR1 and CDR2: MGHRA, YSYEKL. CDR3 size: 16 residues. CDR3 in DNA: TGCGCCAGCAGCCAAGATACCGCCAGCGGGATGGGGGAGCAGTACTTC. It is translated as CASSQDTASGMGEQYF.

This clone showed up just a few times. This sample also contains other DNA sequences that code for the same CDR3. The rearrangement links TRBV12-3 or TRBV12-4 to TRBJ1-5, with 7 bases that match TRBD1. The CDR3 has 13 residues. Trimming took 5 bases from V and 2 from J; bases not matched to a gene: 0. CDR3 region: CASSDRGNQPQHF. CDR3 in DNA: TGTGCCAGCAGTGACAGGGGCAATCAGCCCCAGCATTTT.

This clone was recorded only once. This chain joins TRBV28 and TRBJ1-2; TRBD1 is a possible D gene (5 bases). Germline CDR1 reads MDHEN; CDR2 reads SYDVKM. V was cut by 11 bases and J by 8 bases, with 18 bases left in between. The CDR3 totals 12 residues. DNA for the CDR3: TGTGCCCACGGCGGGACCGTTAGCGGCTACACCTTC. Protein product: CAHGGTVSGYTF.

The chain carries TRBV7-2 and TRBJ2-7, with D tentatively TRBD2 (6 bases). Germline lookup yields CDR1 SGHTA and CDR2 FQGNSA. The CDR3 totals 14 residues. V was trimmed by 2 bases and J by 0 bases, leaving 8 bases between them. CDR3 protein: CASSLQRASYEQYF. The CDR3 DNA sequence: TGTGCCAGCAGCTTACAGCGGGCCTCCTACGAGCAGTACTTC.

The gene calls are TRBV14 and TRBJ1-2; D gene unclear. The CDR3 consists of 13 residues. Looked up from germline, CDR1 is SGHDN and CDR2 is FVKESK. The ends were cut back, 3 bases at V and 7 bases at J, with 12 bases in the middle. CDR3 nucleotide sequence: TGTGCCAGCAGCCAGACACCCACCTCTGGCTACACCTTC. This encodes CASSQTPTSGYTF. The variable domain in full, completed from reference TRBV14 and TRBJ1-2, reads EAGVTQFPSHSVIEKGQTVTLRCDPISGHDNLYWYRRVMGKEIKFLLHFVKESKQDESGMPNNRFLAERTGGTYSTLKVQPAELEDSGVYFCASSQTPTSGYTFGSGTRLTVV.

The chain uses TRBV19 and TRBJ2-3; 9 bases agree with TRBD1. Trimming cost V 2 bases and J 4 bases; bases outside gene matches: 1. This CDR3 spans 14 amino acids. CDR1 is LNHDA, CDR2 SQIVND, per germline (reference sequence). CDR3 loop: CASSITGGADTQYF. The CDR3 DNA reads TGTGCCAGTAGTATAACAGGGGGCGCAGATACGCAGTATTTT.

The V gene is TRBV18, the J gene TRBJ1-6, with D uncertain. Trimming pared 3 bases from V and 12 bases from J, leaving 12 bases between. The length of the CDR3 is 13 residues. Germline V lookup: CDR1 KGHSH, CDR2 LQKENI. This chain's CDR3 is CASSPGLTQPLHF. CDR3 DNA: TGTGCCAGCTCACCCGGACTAACCCAACCCCTCCACTTT. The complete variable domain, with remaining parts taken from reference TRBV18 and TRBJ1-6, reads NAGVMQNPRHLVRRRGQEARLRCSPMKGHSHVYWYRQLPEEGLKFMVYLQKENIIDESGMPKERFSAEFPKEGPSILRIQQVVRGDSAAYFCASSPGLTQPLHFGNGTRLTVT.

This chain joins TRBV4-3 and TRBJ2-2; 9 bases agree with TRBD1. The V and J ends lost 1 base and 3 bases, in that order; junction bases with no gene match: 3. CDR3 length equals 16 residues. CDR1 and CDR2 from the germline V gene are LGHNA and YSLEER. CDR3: CASSQGDRDYTGELFF. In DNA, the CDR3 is TGCGCCAGCAGCCAAGGGGACAGGGATTACACCGGGGAGCTGTTTTTT.

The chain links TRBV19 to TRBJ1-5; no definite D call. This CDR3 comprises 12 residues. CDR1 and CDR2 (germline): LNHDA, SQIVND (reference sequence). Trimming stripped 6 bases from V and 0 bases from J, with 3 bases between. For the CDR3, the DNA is TGTGCCAGTAGAGCTAGCAATCAGCCCCAGCATTTT. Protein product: CASRASNQPQHF.

CDR3 sequence: CASSVSGTGNYGYTF. CDR3 nucleotide sequence: TGCGCCAGCAGCGTATCCGGGACAGGGAACTATGGCTACACCTTC. V usage is TRBV5-1 and J usage is TRBJ1-2, with 9 bases lining up with TRBD1. Germline CDR1 reads SGHRS; CDR2 reads YFSETQ. V lost 4 bases, J lost 2 bases, and 6 bases stayed unmatched. CDR3 length: 15 amino acids.

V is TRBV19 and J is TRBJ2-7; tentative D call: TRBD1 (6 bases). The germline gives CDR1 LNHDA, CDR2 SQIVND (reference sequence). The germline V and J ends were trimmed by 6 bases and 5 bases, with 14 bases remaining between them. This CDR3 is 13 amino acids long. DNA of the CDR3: TGTGCCAGTAGCCTAGGGGGAGCGAACGAGCAGTACTTC. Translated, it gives CASSLGGANEQYF.